Presented here are 27 T cell receptor beta chains from one specimen sequenced in a study of blood T cell repertoires in COVID-19. TCRdb's table, derived via immunoSEQ multiplex PCR, lists solely in-frame clones and lacks some. The data hold some 240,000 clones, with approximately 91% observed a single time. Sequencing was done on a sample of peripheral blood. The receptors originated from a man in his sixties who had recovered from COVID-19.

The rearrangement links TRBV27 to TRBJ2-1, with a weak D call TRBD2 (7 bases). The V and J ends lost 4 bases and 5 bases respectively, with 18 bases between them. In germline, CDR1 is MNHEY, CDR2 SMNVEV (reference sequence). The CDR3 extends over 16 amino acids. The CDR3 loop is CASSSLGAGANNEQFF. The CDR3 nucleotides are TGTGCCAGCAGTTCCCTCGGGGCGGGGGCCAACAATGAGCAGTTCTTC.

The V gene is TRBV5-1, the J gene TRBJ1-5; possible D gene TRBD1, 6 bases. Germline-derived CDR1 and CDR2 are SGHRS and YFSETQ. V lost 0 bases and J 8 bases, leaving 12 bases between the germline ends. This CDR3 is built from 14 residues. CDR3 coding DNA: TGCGCCAGCAGCTTGGGGGGGCCTCAGGAGCCCCAGCATTTT. Amino acid sequence: CASSLGGPQEPQHF.

The genes are TRBV20-1 and TRBJ2-7; weak D call: TRBD2 (5 bases). This CDR3 spans 11 amino acids. Trimming pared 4 bases from V and 7 bases from J, leaving 11 bases between. Germline V gene data show CDR1 as DFQATT and CDR2 as SNEGSKA (reference sequence). The CDR3 is CSATPSGEQYF. The CDR3 region has the DNA TGCAGTGCTACTCCCTCGGGGGAGCAGTACTTC.

Only a few counts were recorded for this clone. CDR3 nucleotides: TGCAGCGTTGGGGTTTCAGGGGTGGGCACTGAAGCTTTCTTT. Its translation: CSVGVSGVGTEAFF. The chain uses TRBV29-1 and TRBJ1-1, with D possibly being TRBD1 (6 bases). The CDR3 totals 14 residues. CDR1 and CDR2 from the germline V gene are SQVTM and ANQGSEA. The V gene lost 4 bases and the J gene lost 4 bases, with 16 bases spanning the gap.

V is TRBV6-5 and J is TRBJ1-2; D remains unclear. The CDR3 contains 15 residues. Germline CDR1 is MNHEY and CDR2 is SVGAGI. V was cut by 2 bases and J by 2 bases, with 12 bases left in between. CDR3 in DNA: TGTGCCAGCAGTTACGGTTCGGTCCCAAACTATGGCTACACCTTC. Translated, it gives CASSYGSVPNYGYTF.

The chain is built from TRBV7-8 and TRBJ1-2; 9 bases agree with TRBD1. Losses at the gene ends were 5 bases for V and 7 bases for J; bases not matched to a gene: 14. Per the germline V gene, CDR1 is SGHVS and CDR2 is FQNEAQ. This CDR3 has 16 residues. The CDR3 spells CASSLPPGDRVSGYTF. The DNA of the CDR3 is TGTGCCAGCAGCCTCCCCCCCGGGGACAGGGTCAGTGGCTACACCTTC.

The J gene is TRBJ1-2, the V gene TRBV28; D gene uncertain. V lost 10 bases and J lost 5, with 14 bases in between. CDR3 length equals 12 residues. Germline CDR1 reads MDHEN; CDR2 reads SYDVKM. The CDR3 DNA reads TGTGCCACCGGGAGTGGCCTATATGGCTACACCTTC. It is translated as CATGSGLYGYTF.

The V call is TRBV11-3, the J call TRBJ1-4, with D possibly TRBD1 on 5 matching bases. Germline loops: CDR1 SGHNT, CDR2 YENEEA. The CDR3 has 16 amino acids. The ends were cut back, 2 bases at V and 0 bases at J, with 10 bases in the middle. The CDR3 protein is CASSLFLTATNEKLFF. The CDR3 DNA follows: TGTGCCAGCAGCTTATTCTTGACAGCAACTAATGAAAAACTGTTTTTT.

V usage is TRBV5-4 and J usage is TRBJ1-2; TRBD1 might be the D (6 bases). V lost 4 bases, J lost 2 bases, and 9 bases lay in between. Germline-derived CDR1 and CDR2 are SGHNT and YYREEE (reference sequence). The CDR3 length is 13 residues. CDR3: CASSQDRNYGYTF. CDR3 nucleotide sequence: TGTGCCAGCAGCCAGGACAGAAACTATGGCTACACCTTC.

The chain carries TRBV19 and TRBJ2-1; TRBD2 agrees at 8 bases. Looked up from germline, CDR1 is LNHDA and CDR2 is SQIVND (reference sequence). This CDR3 is 14 amino acids long. V lost 7 bases, J lost 6 bases, and 8 bases stayed unmatched. This chain's CDR3 is CASTRTSQFNEQFF. The CDR3 DNA reads TGTGCCAGTACCAGGACTAGCCAATTCAATGAGCAGTTCTTC.

The chain uses TRBV19 and TRBJ2-1, with 8 positions matching TRBD2. The CDR3 consists of 15 residues. CDR1 and CDR2 from the germline V gene are LNHDA and SQIVND (reference sequence). Trimming took 0 bases from V and 7 from J; bases not matched to a gene: 5. CDR3 residues: CASSIDGGLVNEQFF. The CDR3 DNA is TGTGCCAGTAGTATAGATGGGGGACTAGTAAATGAGCAGTTCTTC.

DNA of the CDR3: TGTGCCAGTAGCCCGGGGTTGGGCCAGTACTTC. This encodes CASSPGLGQYF. This chain joins TRBV19 and TRBJ2-5; D may be TRBD2 (5 bases). The germline V gene encodes CDR1 LNHDA and CDR2 SQIVND (reference sequence). V was clipped by 6 bases and J by 10 bases, with 12 bases between them. The CDR3 is 11 amino acids.

The gene calls are TRBV7-9 and TRBJ2-7, with D possibly being TRBD2 (6 bases). The V and J ends lost 3 bases and 0 bases respectively, with 9 bases between them. CDR1 is SEHNR, CDR2 FQNEAQ, per germline (reference sequence). This CDR3 contains 14 residues. CDR3 sequence (DNA): TGTGCCAGCAGCTTGGCCGGGAGCTCCTACGAGCAGTACTTC. Amino acids: CASSLAGSSYEQYF.

The chain links TRBV2 to TRBJ1-2; D is perhaps TRBD1 (6 bases). Trimming cost V 2 bases and J 5 bases, with 12 bases left between them. The germline gives CDR1 SNHLY, CDR2 FYNNEI. CDR3 length: 14 residues. The CDR3 DNA follows: TGTGCCAGCAGTGAACCTAGGACAGCGTATGGCTACACCTTC. Protein product: CASSEPRTAYGYTF.

The J gene is TRBJ2-6, the V gene TRBV18, with 7 bases identical to TRBD2. V was pared by 2 bases and J by 4 bases, with 14 bases of the junction left unmatched. Germline CDR1 is KGHSH and CDR2 is LQKENI. This CDR3 is built from 19 residues. The DNA of the CDR3 is TGTGCCAGCTCACCAGAGGCTGGGCAGGGAGGGTCAGGGGCCAACGTCCTGACTTTC. It codes for CASSPEAGQGGSGANVLTF.

The chain employs TRBV25-1 and TRBJ1-2, with D possibly being TRBD1 (5 bases). The CDR3 length is 14 residues. Trimming pared 4 bases from V and 2 bases from J, leaving 11 bases between. The germline gives CDR1 MGHDK, CDR2 SYGVNS. The CDR3: CASSGGGSNYGYTF. DNA for the CDR3: TGTGCCAGCAGTGGGGGCGGATCCAACTATGGCTACACCTTC.

The V call is TRBV6-6, the J call TRBJ2-2, with D possibly being TRBD2 (5 bases). Germline loops: CDR1 MNHNY, CDR2 SVGAGI (reference sequence). The CDR3 extends over 16 amino acids. V was shortened by 0 bases and J by 4 bases, with 12 bases between the two germline ends. The CDR3 loop reads CASSYSSGSGTGELFF. In nucleotides, the CDR3 is TGTGCCAGCAGTTACTCAAGTGGGAGTGGCACCGGGGAGCTGTTTTTT.

As concerns this clone: The same CDR3 can be traced to other DNA sequences in this sample. This chain connects TRBV5-1 to TRBJ1-1, with no clear D. Germline values: CDR1 SGHRS, CDR2 YFSETQ. V was cut by 3 bases and J by 1 base, with 7 bases left in between. The CDR3 has 13 residues. The CDR3 DNA is TGCGCCAGCAGCTCACAGTCGAACACTGAAGCTTTCTTT. Its translation: CASSSQSNTEAFF.

V usage is TRBV18 and J usage is TRBJ1-5; unclear D gene. V was pared by 4 bases and J by 1 base, with 8 bases between. There are 14 residues in the CDR3. The germline gives CDR1 KGHSH, CDR2 LQKENI. The CDR3 sequence: CASSQRESNQPQHF. In DNA, the CDR3 is TGTGCCAGCTCACAGAGGGAAAGCAATCAGCCCCAGCATTTT.

CDR3 sequence reads: CAISPTGGYTGELFF. DNA of the CDR3: TGTGCCATCAGCCCGACAGGGGGCTACACCGGGGAGCTGTTTTTT. This sequence joins TRBV10-3 and TRBJ2-2; TRBD1 matches at 10 bases. From germline, CDR1 is ENHRY and CDR2 SYGVKD. Trimming took 6 bases from V and 3 from J; bases not matched to a gene: 4. The CDR3 loop spans 15 amino acids.

The chain uses TRBV6-5 and TRBJ1-1; a possible D gene is TRBD1 (6 bases). Trimming left V 6 bases short and J 1 base short, with 15 bases between. The CDR3 covers 15 residues. The germline CDR1 and CDR2 sequences are MNHEY and SVGAGI. The DNA for the CDR3 is TGTGCCAGCAGGAGGGACGGGGGGGCGAACACTGAAGCTTTCTTT. This translates into CASRRDGGANTEAFF.

The chain couples TRBV9 to TRBJ1-1; D remains ambiguous. The CDR3 has 13 amino acids. CDR1 SGDLS and CDR2 YYNGEE come from the germline V gene. Deletions cut 4 bases from V and 1 base from J, with 8 bases between. The CDR3 loop is CASSPEGNTEAFF. The CDR3 coding sequence is TGTGCCAGCAGCCCGGAGGGGAACACTGAAGCTTTCTTT.

This clone was recorded only once. For the CDR3, the DNA is TGTGCCAGCAGCAGGGACAGGGACAATTCACCCCTCCACTTT. Its protein product is CASSRDRDNSPLHF. The chain carries TRBV9 and TRBJ1-6, with 9 bases fitting TRBD1. V lost 4 bases and J lost 7; bases outside the gene matches: 3. The CDR3 runs to 14 residues. Germline V gene lookup returns CDR1 SGDLS and CDR2 YYNGEE. The full variable domain, its missing parts supplied by reference TRBV9 and TRBJ1-6, is DSGVTQTPKHLITATGQRVTLRCSPRSGDLSVYWYQQSLDQGLQFLIQYYNGEERAKGNILERFSAQQFPDLHSELNLSSLELGDSALYFCASSRDRDNSPLHFGNGTRLTVT.

This clone was detected only a few times. This rearrangement joins TRBV5-1 to TRBJ2-7; D gene uncertain. This CDR3 has 15 amino acids. CDR1 is SGHRS and CDR2 is YFSETQ in the germline V gene. The V end was cut by 2 bases, the J end by 3 bases, with 15 bases between. The CDR3 reads CASSFMSVGGYEQYF. The CDR3 DNA sequence: TGCGCCAGCAGCTTTATGAGTGTCGGCGGCTACGAGCAGTACTTC.

The chain recombines TRBV19 with TRBJ2-1; 7 nucleotides agree with TRBD1. The CDR3 totals 13 residues. The ends lost 6 bases at V and 2 bases at J; junction bases unmatched: 1. CDR1 is LNHDA and CDR2 is SQIVND in the germline V gene (reference sequence). In DNA, the CDR3 is TGTGCCAGTAGCGACAGGGCCTACAATGAGCAGTTCTTC. Residues: CASSDRAYNEQFF.

This chain uses TRBV27 with TRBJ1-2, with 8 bases fitting TRBD1. Trimming took 3 bases from V and 6 from J; bases not matched to a gene: 6. Germline CDR1 is MNHEY and CDR2 is SMNVEV (reference sequence). The CDR3 totals 14 residues. The CDR3 DNA follows: TGTGCCAGCAGTTTCTTCGGACAGGGCCATGGCTACACCTTC. Its translation is CASSFFGQGHGYTF.

The chain carries TRBV7-2 and TRBJ2-3; 8 nucleotides agree with TRBD1. This CDR3 has 15 residues. Germline CDR1 is SGHTA and CDR2 is FQGNSA. After removal of 5 bases from V and 5 bases from J, the junction contained 9 bases not matched to a gene. The CDR3 nucleotides are TGTGCCAGCAGCCCAAGAGACAGGGGTGGAGATACGCAGTATTTT. The encoded protein is CASSPRDRGGDTQYF.